This T cell receptor (beta chain) came from a study of blood T cells in healthy people across ages (dated by TCRdb to between 2014 and 2017). About the full investigation: In model experiments, template switching captured about one uniquely barcoded TCR beta cDNA molecule for every two T cells. The study measured age-related changes in TCR beta repertoire diversity using deep sequencing normalized with unique cDNA molecular identifiers. Donors were grouped into four age groups: young (average about 15 years), middle-aged (less than 40), aged (around 60) and long-lived (approximately 75). Two additional independent replicas of 1 million unique cDNA reads from the same blood draw were analyzed for two donors (one aged 18 to 30 and one aged 80 or older). General study outcomes and caveats: Compared with the aged group, the long-lived group had more naive CD4+ T cells, fewer expanded clones and increased TCR diversity, a pattern suggesting age selection. Bulk unsorted PBMC profiling prevented conclusive comparison of naive and antigen-experienced compartments. Estimates of total diversity based on one million sequenced T cells were regarded as lower bounds and as underestimates. Because donor CMV infection status was unknown, age-related changes in expanded clonotypes were potentially confounded. Observed TCR beta diversity correlated strongly with the percentage of naive T cells measured by flow cytometry. Observed TCR beta diversity per million T cells fell roughly linearly with age, and a significant reduction was already apparent by age roughly 40.

The protocol used for the library was 5' RACE. For sequencing, an Illumina HiSeq 2500 was employed. A second PCR of roughly 6 to 11 cycles was performed with a sample-barcoded 5' primer and a J-beta primer mix. A template-switch 5' adaptor carrying 12 random nucleotides introduced a unique molecular identifier onto each TCR beta cDNA molecule. At least 3 million CDR3-containing paired-end reads were obtained from each sample. All of the RNA was converted into first-strand cDNA using the Mint cDNA synthesis kit, with a TRBC-specific oligonucleotide serving as the primer. Following uracil-DNA glycosylase treatment, a first 18-cycle PCR with universal primers M1SS and BC2_uni_R was performed on all cDNA. In the source study's methods: Each sample was normalized by randomly selecting 1 million high-quality reads, each carrying a distinct molecular identifier. Reads with shared molecular identifiers were discarded instead of being binned into consensus sequences. MiTCR, run with a Q25 quality threshold and the strictest error-elimination algorithm, handled CDR3 identification, clonotype clustering and error correction. A nonparametric unseen species model with Euler transformation was used to estimate lower-bound total TCR beta diversity. The public reads were reprocessed in TCRdb via fastp at Q25 and MiXCR, keeping in-frame beta chains. One record per CDR3 amino acid sequence lists the most common genes and DNA. The V and J calls shown here were made by TCRdb, not taken from the authors' results. The sample data list roughly 800,000 distinct CDR3 sequences, and roughly 26% of these were observed just once. Less than 3.5% of the sample is in the top ten clones.

V ends up 8 bases short and J 12 bases short, with an unmatched junction base count of 15. CDR3 length: 13 amino acids, cysteine to phenylalanine. Only the CDR3 DNA stays, 39 bases, in frame from base 1. Sequences LNHDA (CDR1) and SQIVND (CDR2) are obtained from the germline V gene (reference sequence). Donors were approximately 42 systemically healthy Caucasian individuals from Russia aged 6 to 90 years. Roughly 10 milliliters of peripheral blood were collected from each donor into EDTA-treated Vacutainer tubes. Ficoll-Paque density-gradient centrifugation was used to isolate PBMCs, with at least 7 million per sample. Trizol reagent was used to extract total RNA from PBMCs, with at least 6 micrograms per sample. Naive CD45RAhigh/CD27high T cell percentages were measured by flow cytometry on a PBMC aliquot from every donor. This clonotype was seen more than once but under ten times. Its antigen remains unidentified. Base qualities are not at hand, and no much larger clone is one base apart.

This sample was also put to use in a study of T cells of mothers and their children. That second report states: Nine systemically healthy Caucasian individuals, comprising three mothers and their six children, were included as donors. cDNA synthesis used all of the extracted RNA, with approximately 1.4 ug of RNA in each 15 ul reaction. In the second PCR, the M1S primer added sample barcodes and 2-4 random nucleotides. Over 9.5 million TCR beta CDR3 reads came from each mother, compared with millions of reads from each child. In both related and unrelated pairs, thymic selection shapes the output of TCR recombination in a similar way, with inherited differences having only a minor effect. Normalized repertoire overlap in related mother-child pairs was always slightly higher than in unrelated mother-child pairs, but the difference was never significant. With a sensitivity of roughly 93 clones per million clonotypes, no persistent microchimeric T cell clones were detected. To look for features that set related mother-child pairs apart from unrelated individuals, the researchers ran deep NGS to compare the TCR beta repertoires of mothers and children. On average, the children were approximately 12 +/- 4 years old, while the mothers were about 40 +/- 4 years old. After adapters were ligated using NEBNext reagents, the libraries underwent 100+100 nt paired-end sequencing on an Illumina HiSeq 2000. To prevent cross-contamination, the mother and child libraries were prepared a month apart and were sequenced in separate runs. Between about 500,000 and 2,300,000 distinct TCR beta clonotypes were identified per donor. Naive TCR beta clonotypes were estimated from low-frequency clonotypes matched to each donor's FACS-determined naive share, without sorting.

Sequenced: blood. This TCR came from a boy younger than 18 in good health. The chain is assembled from TRBV19 and TRBJ1-2; 7 central nucleotides agree with TRBD1. Read as DNA, the sequence is TGTGCCAGTGGAGACAGGGTCGGACGCGGCCACACCTTC. Its amino acids are CASGDRVGRGHTF.